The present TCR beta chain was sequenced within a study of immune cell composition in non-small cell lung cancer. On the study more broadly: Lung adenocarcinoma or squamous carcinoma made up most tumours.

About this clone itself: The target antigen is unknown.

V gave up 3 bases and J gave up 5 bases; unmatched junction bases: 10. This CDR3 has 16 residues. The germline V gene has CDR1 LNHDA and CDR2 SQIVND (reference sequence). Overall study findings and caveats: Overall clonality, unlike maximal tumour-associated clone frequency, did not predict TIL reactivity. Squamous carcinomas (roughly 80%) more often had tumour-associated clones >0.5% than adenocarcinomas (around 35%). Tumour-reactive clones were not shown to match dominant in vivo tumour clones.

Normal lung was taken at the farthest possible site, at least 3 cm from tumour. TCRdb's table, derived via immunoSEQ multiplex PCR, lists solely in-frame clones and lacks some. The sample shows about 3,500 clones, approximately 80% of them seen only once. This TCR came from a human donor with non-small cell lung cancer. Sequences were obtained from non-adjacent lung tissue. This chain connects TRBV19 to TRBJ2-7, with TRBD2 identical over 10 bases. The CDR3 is CASSIPTTSGSDEQYF. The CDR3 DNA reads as TGTGCCAGTAGTATCCCGACGACTAGCGGGTCGGACGAGCAGTACTTC.